A selection of T cell receptor beta chains follows, all from one sample in a study of regulatory T cells in long-lasting Graves disease. TCRdb ran MiXCR on the multiplex PCR reads and lists one entry per CDR3 protein. The sample records hundreds of thousands of distinct CDR3 sequences, around 15% being singletons. The source material was peripheral blood mononuclear cells (PBMCs), sampled at new diagnosis, from a patient treated with antithyroid drugs. Receptors were obtained from a female donor with Graves disease. Both conserved end residues are part of each CDR3. Each record gives: D gene, V gene, clone size, J gene, CDR3 protein, CDR3 DNA. D genes are given only for firm matches. Not all rows give a size; the values are once, few, many and, for expanded clones, a class.

>NA|TRBV7-2|many|TRBJ2-7
CASSVEVPEQYF
TGTGCCAGCAGCGTAGAGGTCCCTGAGCAGTACTTC
>NA|TRBV10-1|few|TRBJ1-1
CASKDGYNTEAFF
TGCGCCAGCAAAGACGGCTACAACACTGAAGCTTTCTTT
>NA|TRBV12-3/TRBV12-4|many|TRBJ1-5
CASNTQGPPQPQHF
TGTGCCAGCAATACACAGGGCCCACCACAGCCCCAGCATTTT
>NA|TRBV4-3|many|TRBJ1-2
CASSQPGAYGYTF
TGCGCCAGCAGCCAACCAGGGGCCTATGGCTACACCTTC
>TRBD1|TRBV24-1|many|TRBJ2-2
CATSGERDRHILNTGELFF
TGTGCCACCAGCGGAGAGAGGGACAGGCATATCCTAAACACCGGGGAGCTGTTTTTT
>NA|TRBV4-1|few|TRBJ1-3
CASSQDWGTGNTIYF
TGCGCCAGCAGCCAAGATTGGGGAACTGGAAACACCATATATTTT
>NA|TRBV12-3/TRBV12-4|many|TRBJ2-7
CASSPARYEQYF
TGTGCCAGCAGCCCAGCTCGATACGAGCAGTACTTC
>NA|TRBV28|many|TRBJ1-1
CASKDPGTTEAFF
TGTGCCAGCAAGGATCCAGGGACTACTGAAGCTTTCTTT
>TRBD1|TRBV12-5|many|TRBJ1-3
CASGRRQGRNTIYF
TGTGCTAGTGGTCGCAGACAGGGGCGGAACACCATATATTTT
>NA|TRBV3-1|few|TRBJ2-2
CASSQDRPGRTYTGELFF
TGTGCCAGCAGCCAAGATAGGCCGGGACGGACATACACCGGGGAGCTGTTTTTT
>NA|TRBV3-1|many|TRBJ1-1
CASTSEGSPEAFF
TGTGCCAGCACCTCTGAAGGCTCCCCTGAAGCTTTCTTT
>TRBD1|TRBV6-1|many|TRBJ2-1
CASSPDRALRNEQFF
TGTGCCAGCAGCCCAGACAGGGCGCTCCGGAATGAGCAGTTCTTC
>NA|TRBV12-3/TRBV12-4|NA|TRBJ1-5
CASSFVGSNQPQHF
TGTGCCAGCAGTTTCGTCGGTAGCAATCAGCCCCAGCATTTT
>NA|TRBV7-7|many|TRBJ1-5
CASSLGTDQPQHF
TGTGCCAGCAGCTTAGGGACAGATCAGCCCCAGCATTTT
>NA|TRBV4-1|many|TRBJ1-1
CASSQVRRGRNTEAFF
TGCGCCAGCAGCCAAGTTAGGAGGGGAAGAAACACTGAAGCTTTCTTT
>NA|TRBV7-9|few|TRBJ2-6
CASRLGGSGASVLTF
TGTGCCAGCAGACTAGGGGGTTCTGGGGCCAGCGTCCTGACTTTC
>NA|TRBV7-9|many|TRBJ2-5
CASSLIPGEETQYF
TGTGCCAGCAGCTTAATTCCAGGGGAGGAGACCCAGTACTTC
>NA|TRBV7-6|many|TRBJ1-4
CASSSYSTVNEKLFF
TGTGCCAGCAGCTCCTACTCGACAGTAAATGAAAAACTGTTTTTT
>TRBD1|TRBV10-1|many|TRBJ1-5
CASISRDRGPYSNQPQHF
TGCGCCAGCATCTCCCGGGACAGGGGGCCCTATAGCAATCAGCCCCAGCATTTT
>TRBD1|TRBV7-6|few|TRBJ2-7
CASSLLLGQGEQYF
TGTGCCAGCAGCTTACTATTAGGACAGGGCGAGCAGTACTTC
>TRBD2|TRBV6-2/TRBV6-3|many|TRBJ2-1
CASIKREGLDEQFF
TGTGCCAGCATCAAGCGGGAGGGCTTGGATGAGCAGTTCTTC
>TRBD1|TRBV20-1|many|TRBJ2-5
CSALRQGEETQYF
TGCAGTGCTCTTCGACAGGGAGAAGAGACCCAGTACTTC
>TRBD1|TRBV12-3/TRBV12-4|few|TRBJ2-4
CASSSAPGQGADKNIQYF
TGTGCCAGCAGTTCCGCCCCGGGACAGGGGGCCGACAAAAACATTCAGTACTTC
>NA|TRBV20-1|many|TRBJ2-7
CSARPTDREQYF
TGCAGTGCTAGACCAACGGACCGCGAGCAGTACTTC